This T cell receptor (beta chain) was recovered during a study of tumor-infiltrating lymphocytes in primary liver carcinoma. Study details: Between 4.2 and 10 cm across, the tumors were all of stage T1-T3 N0M0.

It was unsorted whole blood that yielded blood RNA, and germline DNA was also extracted. The germline V gene has CDR1 SGHNT and CDR2 YYREEE (reference sequence). CDR3 length equals 17 residues. V was clipped by 1 base and J by 6 bases; unmatched bases: 12. Total RNA (around 510 ng) served as template for TCR beta cDNA synthesis primed by a constant-region primer. Sequencing libraries for TCR beta derived from three nested multiplex PCR rounds that used slightly modified ARM-PCR. Rounds one and two of PCR, each of around 11 cycles, were primed with TRBV1-TRBV30 forward primers and a C-beta reverse primer. One entry per CDR3 protein results from TCRdb running MiXCR on the multiplex PCR reads. The data show a few hundred thousand distinct CDR3 sequences, about 50% seen once. Comment on this clonotype: A much bigger clone sits one base away, suggesting this may be a read error.

The source is a woman in her twenties or thirties with primary liver carcinoma and hepatitis B virus infection. The sample was peripheral blood. This chain joins TRBV5-4 and TRBJ2-1; 8 bases agree with TRBD2. For the CDR3, the DNA is TGTGCCAGCAGCTTGATGCCTAGCGGGTGTCTTTCCAATGAGCAGTTCTTC. This encodes CASSLMPSGCLSNEQFF.